This entry lists 2 T cell receptor beta chains sequenced from one sample in a study of blood T cells in healthy people across ages. Together with a sample-barcoded 5' primer, a J-beta primer mix was included in a second PCR lasting roughly 7 to 11 cycles. One entry per CDR3 protein results from TCRdb running MiXCR on the 5' RACE reads. The table shows about 730,000 distinct CDR3 sequences, with 40% to 45% occurring only once. Sequenced input: blood. These receptors all stem from a woman aged 60-70 years in good health.

This clonotype was detected many times. For the CDR3, the DNA is TGCGCCAGCAGCTTGGACCGGGCGGGAGGAACAAATGAGCAGTTCTTC. Translated, it gives CASSLDRAGGTNEQFF. The chain joins TRBV5-1 to TRBJ2-1; 8 bases match TRBD2. The CDR3 length is 16 residues. Germline CDR1 reads SGHRS; CDR2 reads YFSETQ. With 0 bases clipped from V and 7 bases from J, the junction kept 9 bases outside the gene matches.

Concerning this clonotype: This may be a read error: a much more frequent sequence differs by one nucleotide. This chain's CDR3 is CASSVVGAAYEQYF. CDR3 bases: TGCGCCAGCAGCGTGGTAGGGGCGGCCTACGAGCAGTACTTC. The chain uses TRBV5-1 and TRBJ2-7, with D possibly matching TRBD1 (5 bases). The CDR3 length is 14 residues. In germline, CDR1 is SGHRS, CDR2 YFSETQ. V was shortened by 4 bases and J by 2 bases, with 13 bases between the two germline ends.